Presented here are 17 T cell receptor beta chains from one specimen sequenced in a study of blood T cell repertoires in COVID-19. Clones were read by immunoSEQ multiplex PCR, and TCRdb kept only the in-frame ones, dropping some. Of some 200,000 clones listed, 80% to 90% are singletons. Sequenced input: peripheral blood. The source is a woman aged 45-65 years with active or convalescent COVID-19.

CDR3 DNA: TGCAGCGTGGCAGGGACAGGGTTTCCTGAAGCTTTCTTT. It translates to CSVAGTGFPEAFF. This rearrangement joins TRBV29-1 to TRBJ1-1, with 9 bases fitting TRBD1. The J segment lost 6 bases and the V segment lost 6 bases, leaving 8 bases of the junction unmatched. The CDR3 sequence is 13 residues long. Germline CDR1 is SQVTM and CDR2 is ANQGSEA. The variable domain in full, with the rest retrieved from reference TRBV29-1 and TRBJ1-1, is SAVISQKPSRDICQRGTSLTIQCQVDSQVTMMFWYRQQPGQSLTLIATANQGSEATYESGFVIDKFPISRPNLTFSTLTVSNMSPEDSSIYLCSVAGTGFPEAFFGQGTRLTVV.

The chain has TRBV5-4 and TRBJ2-1, with TRBD2 matching over 15 bases. V trimming: 0 bases; J trimming: 9 bases; junction bases outside the gene matches: 7. Germline lookup yields CDR1 SGHNT and CDR2 YYREEE (reference sequence). This CDR3 has 17 residues. CDR3 nucleotide sequence: TGTGCCAGCAGCTTGGGGACTAGCGGGAGGGGCGTAGTTGAGCAGTTCTTC. Amino acids: CASSLGTSGRGVVEQFF. The variable domain in full, with the rest retrieved from reference TRBV5-4 and TRBJ2-1, is ETGVTQSPTHLIKTRGQQVTLRCSSQSGHNTVSWYQQALGQGPQFIFQYYREEENGRGNFPPRFSGLQFPNYSSELNVNALELDDSALYLCASSLGTSGRGVVEQFFGPGTRLTVL.

This rearrangement joins TRBV6-4 to TRBJ2-3, with a tentative D call TRBD1 (5 bases). Trimming left V 2 bases short and J 1 base short, with 13 bases between. The CDR3 has 16 amino acids. CDR1 is MRHNA and CDR2 is SNTAGT in the germline V gene. As DNA, the CDR3 is TGTGCCAGCAGTGACGGGGCTAGGGGCGGCACAGATACGCAGTATTTT. Translation gives CASSDGARGGTDTQYF.

The chain is built from TRBV6-5 and TRBJ2-5; 9 nucleotides line up with TRBD2. Germline V CDR1 and CDR2: MNHEY, SVGAGI. The CDR3 is made up of 14 amino acids. Trimming cost V 8 bases and J 0 bases; bases outside gene matches: 4. CDR3 sequence reads: CASGSGGYQETQYF. The CDR3 DNA reads TGTGCCAGCGGGAGCGGGGGGTACCAAGAGACCCAGTACTTC.

CDR3 residues: CASSQDRGSNSPLHF. The CDR3 nucleotides read TGTGCCAGCAGCCAAGATCGGGGATCTAATTCACCCCTCCACTTT. V and J are TRBV4-2 and TRBJ1-6; no reliable D call. This CDR3 has 15 amino acids. Germline V gives CDR1 LGHNA, CDR2 YNFKEQ. Trimming removed 0 bases from V and 6 bases from J, with 9 bases in between.

The chain joins TRBV21-1 to TRBJ2-7; no DNA check was done on the table's D call, TRBD2. TRBV21-1 is a pseudogene. The CDR3 length is 17 residues. CDR3 region: CASSKQGLAGGPYEQYF. The CDR3 DNA reads as TGTGCCAGCAGCAAACAGGGACTAGCGGGAGGGCCCTACGAGCAGTACTTC.

V is TRBV6-5 and J is TRBJ2-5; no firm D call. This CDR3 is 14 amino acids long. V was shortened by 9 bases and J by 4 bases, with 18 bases between the two germline ends. Germline V gene data show CDR1 as MNHEY and CDR2 as SVGAGI. CDR3 region: CASINSIDTETQYF. For the CDR3, the DNA is TGTGCCAGTATAAACTCTATCGATACAGAGACCCAGTACTTC.

This chain links TRBV10-2 with TRBJ2-7; weak D call: TRBD2 (7 bases). The CDR3 covers 15 residues. Trimming cost V 6 bases and J 0 bases, with 15 bases left between them. In germline, CDR1 is WSHSY, CDR2 SAAADI. DNA of the CDR3: TGCGCCAGCAGCCTAGGGGGGGGTTCCTCCTACGAGCAGTACGTC. The encoded protein is CASSLGGGSSYEQYV.

V usage is TRBV7-9 and J usage is TRBJ2-3; 11 nucleotides match TRBD2. CDR3 size: 19 residues. Germline-derived CDR1 and CDR2 are SEHNR and FQNEAQ (reference sequence). Unmatched junction bases numbered 15, after V lost 2 bases and J lost 5 bases. CDR3 sequence reads: CASSLIRPVLAGEVDTQYF. CDR3 in DNA: TGTGCCAGCAGCTTAATACGCCCTGTACTAGCGGGAGAGGTAGATACGCAGTATTTT.

This clone was seen a handful of times. The CDR3 nucleotides read TGTGCCAGCAACCGGGGAGGGGACACCGGGGAGCTGTTTTTT. Its protein is CASNRGGDTGELFF. The rearrangement joins TRBV6-5 to TRBJ2-2; TRBD2 matches 7 bases. CDR1 and CDR2 (germline): MNHEY, SVGAGI. The ends lost 7 bases at V and 3 bases at J; junction bases unmatched: 5. The CDR3 length is 14 residues.

The count of this clone is one. Written as DNA, the CDR3 is TGTGCCAGCAGTTTGATAGGGACAGGGAATCAGCCCCAGCATTTT. Translating gives CASSLIGTGNQPQHF. The chain links TRBV28 to TRBJ1-5; 9 nucleotides align to TRBD1. Germline V CDR1 and CDR2: MDHEN, SYDVKM. The CDR3 contains 15 residues. V was clipped by 3 bases and J by 4 bases; unmatched bases: 4.

The chain joins TRBV30 to TRBJ1-5; no reliable D call. This CDR3 comprises 15 residues. Germline CDR1 reads GTSNPN; CDR2 reads SVGIG (reference sequence). V dropped 3 bases and J dropped 2 bases, with 14 bases sitting between them. The CDR3 spells CAWSRLGSGNQPQHF. CDR3 DNA sequence: TGTGCCTGGAGCCGACTTGGATCAGGCAATCAGCCCCAGCATTTT.

V is TRBV18 and J is TRBJ2-5, with 7 bases fitting TRBD1. V lost 2 bases, J lost 2 bases, and 5 bases stayed unmatched. Germline V gene data show CDR1 as KGHSH and CDR2 as LQKENI. The CDR3 spans 15 residues. This CDR3 reads CASSPLIQGQETQYF. For the CDR3, the DNA is TGTGCCAGCTCACCATTGATACAGGGGCAAGAGACCCAGTACTTC.

The chain couples TRBV19 to TRBJ1-2; 8 nucleotides align to TRBD1. V shed 11 bases, J shed 7 bases, and the junction held 15 bases outside the gene matches. CDR1 is LNHDA, CDR2 SQIVND, per germline (reference sequence). The CDR3 consists of 14 residues. The CDR3 region has the DNA TGTGCCGGAAAGCACCCAGGGACAGGTTTTGGCTACACCTTC. Residues: CAGKHPGTGFGYTF. The variable domain in full, completed from reference TRBV19 and TRBJ1-2, reads DGGITQSPKYLFRKEGQNVTLSCEQNLNHDAMYWYRQDPGQGLRLIYYSQIVNDFQKGDIAEGYSVSREKKESFPLTVTSAQKNPTAFYLCAGKHPGTGFGYTFGSGTRLTVV.

V gene TRBV21-1 combines with J gene TRBJ2-1; no DNA check was done on the table's D call, TRBD2. TRBV21-1 is designated a pseudogene. The length of the CDR3 is 20 residues. The CDR3 sequence: CASSKGPSGGAKGVYNEQFF. The CDR3 coding sequence is TGTGCCAGCAGCAAAGGGCCCAGCGGGGGGGCCAAGGGCGTTTACAATGAGCAGTTCTTC.

The chain links TRBV4-1 to TRBJ2-2; 10 bases are shared with TRBD2. CDR1 and CDR2 (germline): MGHRA, YSYEKL. V shed 5 bases, J shed 5 bases, and the junction held 5 bases outside the gene matches. The length of the CDR3 is 15 residues. The CDR3 bases are TGCGCCAGCAGCAGAAGCGGGAGGGAAACCGGGGAGCTGTTTTTT. As protein: CASSRSGRETGELFF.

The rearrangement links TRBV19 to TRBJ2-1; tentative D call: TRBD1 (7 bases). The V gene lost 5 bases and the J gene lost 7 bases, with 9 bases spanning the gap. Germline-derived CDR1 and CDR2 are LNHDA and SQIVND (reference sequence). There are 12 residues in the CDR3. In DNA form, the CDR3 reads TGTGCCAGTAGTCCAGGGGGGAATGAGCAGTTCTTC. Its translation is CASSPGGNEQFF.